This TCR beta chain comes out of a study of T cells in Graves' hyperthyroidism and ophthalmopathy. From RNA transcripts, TCR beta CDR3 regions were amplified. Carried out on the TCR CDR3, a first-round RT-PCR used the HTBI primer set. TCRdb recomputed calls from the multiplex PCR reads with MiXCR, one row per CDR3 protein. The data show hundreds of thousands of distinct CDR3 sequences, roughly 20% seen once. Looked up from germline, CDR1 is SQVTM and CDR2 is ANQGSEA. V lost 5 bases, J lost 8 bases, and 18 bases stayed unmatched. This CDR3 region has 16 residues. This clonotype was observed a handful of times. Its specificity is not known. Disease duration was under 3 months in the ophthalmopathy patients, who also had a Clinical Activity Score of at least 3 and a NOSPECS grade of at least 4. Overall study findings and caveats: Before onset, ophthalmopathy was predicted by the model a median 6.5 months earlier.

Material: blood. The sequence derives from a man aged 25 to 45 with Graves' ophthalmopathy. The chain recombines TRBV29-1 with TRBJ1-2, with 9 bases that match TRBD1. As DNA, the CDR3 is TGCAGCGTTCAGAACCGACGTGGACAGGGGAAGCACGGCTACACCTTC. Amino acid sequence: CSVQNRRGQGKHGYTF.